The next 7 T cell receptor beta chains were all read from a single sample in a study of T-cell reconstitution after alpha-beta-depleted transplantation in children. Preparation of the TCRbeta library involved a method that used unique molecular identifiers. TCRdb recomputed calls from the PCR reads with MiXCR, one row per CDR3 protein. The sample contains tens of thousands of distinct CDR3 sequences, 5.8% of which appear only once. Sample: PBMCs, mostly from graft donor cells, taken 60 days after TCRalphabeta/CD19-depleted stem cell transplant. These receptors all come from a female patient between 2 and 15 years old who had a stem cell transplant for aplastic anemia, so the T cells may come from the graft donor.

This clonotype was observed at least ten times. The V call is TRBV20-1, the J call TRBJ1-5; 8 positions match TRBD1. The V segment lost 1 base and the J segment 5 bases; nucleotides outside the gene matches: 4. This CDR3 has 14 amino acids. Germline V gene data show CDR1 as DFQATT and CDR2 as SNEGSKA (reference sequence). The CDR3 region is CSARVLDRDQPQHF. The CDR3 DNA sequence: TGCAGTGCTAGAGTCTTGGACAGGGATCAGCCCCAGCATTTT.

This clonotype was counted many times. The chain couples TRBV28 to TRBJ1-1; D gene unclear. Trimming cost V 2 bases and J 7 bases, with 14 bases left between them. CDR1 is MDHEN, CDR2 SYDVKM, per germline. CDR3 length: 14 amino acids. CDR3: CASSLEKRILEAFF. The DNA for the CDR3 is TGTGCCAGCAGTTTAGAAAAAAGGATTCTTGAAGCTTTCTTT.

This clonotype was found many times. The CDR3 sequence is CASSPSGNTDTQYF. CDR3 DNA: TGTGCCAGCAGCCCTAGCGGGAATACAGATACGCAGTATTTT. V gene TRBV7-3 combines with J gene TRBJ2-3; the match to TRBD2 covers 9 bases. J was trimmed by 3 bases and V by 5 bases; bases with no gene match: 3. Looked up from germline, CDR1 is SGHTA and CDR2 is FQGTGA. This CDR3 region has 14 residues.

This clonotype was seen repeatedly, ten times or more. The gene calls are TRBV19 and TRBJ2-2; no clear D gene. V lost 3 bases and J lost 4, with 3 bases in between. CDR1 is LNHDA, CDR2 SQIVND, per germline (reference sequence). This CDR3 region has 12 residues. In DNA form, the CDR3 reads TGTGCCAGTAGTATCCGCACCGGGGAGCTGTTTTTT. Its protein is CASSIRTGELFF.

This clonotype was counted many times. The chain has TRBV28 and TRBJ1-2, with no clear D. The ends were cut back, 3 bases at V and 4 bases at J, with 18 bases in the middle. There are 16 residues in the CDR3. Germline V gene sequence: CDR1 MDHEN, CDR2 SYDVKM. As DNA, the CDR3 is TGTGCCAGCAGTTTGGGTGGGCTTAAGGACCCCTATGGCTACACCTTC. This translates into CASSLGGLKDPYGYTF.

This clonotype has at least ten counts. V and J are TRBV2 and TRBJ1-1, with 8 bases lining up with TRBD1. The CDR3 loop spans 13 amino acids. With 4 bases clipped from V and 7 bases from J, the junction kept 5 bases outside the gene matches. Germline V gene lookup returns CDR1 SNHLY and CDR2 FYNNEI. DNA of the CDR3: TGTGCCAGCAGTGCCAGGGGGCTAGATGAAGCTTTCTTT. Translation: CASSARGLDEAFF.

Only a few counts were recorded for this clonotype. This chain links TRBV5-1 with TRBJ1-4; TRBD1 matches 9 bases. CDR1 SGHRS and CDR2 YFSETQ come from the germline V gene. The CDR3 has 15 amino acids. The J segment lost 4 bases and the V segment lost 0 bases, leaving 1 base of the junction unmatched. The CDR3 DNA reads TGCGCCAGCAGCTTGGAGGGACAGGGTAATGAAAAACTGTTTTTT. Protein product: CASSLEGQGNEKLFF.